These 30 T cell receptor beta chains share one sample of origin, sequenced in a study of identical twins. MiXCR, run by TCRdb on the 5' RACE reads, gives a single entry per CDR3 protein. The table lists approximately 500,000 distinct CDR3 sequences, less than 25% of them singletons. These data were also filed under a second study, of T cells expressing NK-cell markers.

Sequenced: CD4+ T cells sorted from blood. These receptors all stem from a young woman in good health.

The rearrangement links TRBV20-1 to TRBJ2-2, with TRBD2 matching 7 bases. Trimming removed 4 bases from V and 1 base from J; junction bases left unmatched: 3. The CDR3 is 14 amino acids. Germline-derived CDR1 and CDR2 are DFQATT and SNEGSKA (reference sequence). For the CDR3, the DNA is TGCAGTGCTATGGTAGCGGGGAACACCGGGGAGCTGTTTTTT. It yields the protein CSAMVAGNTGELFF.

This clonotype was seen repeatedly, ten times or more. Here the CDR3 DNA reads TGCAGTGCTAGACCCTTAGGGACTGCCTTGGGCTACACCTTC. Translation: CSARPLGTALGYTF. The rearrangement links TRBV20-1 to TRBJ1-2; tentatively, D is TRBD1 (5 bases). This CDR3 spans 14 amino acids. Germline assignment: CDR1 DFQATT and CDR2 SNEGSKA (reference sequence). V lost 2 bases to trimming and J lost 8 bases, with 18 bases between them.

This clonotype was counted only a few times. The chain couples TRBV20-1 to TRBJ2-1; no clear D. Germline assignment: CDR1 DFQATT and CDR2 SNEGSKA (reference sequence). The CDR3 consists of 14 residues. V lost 6 bases and J 5 bases, leaving 17 bases between the germline ends. CDR3 region: CSASTRRSHNEQFF. In DNA form, the CDR3 reads TGCAGTGCCAGTACACGACGATCTCACAATGAGCAGTTCTTC.

The chain couples TRBV6-1 to TRBJ2-1; 14 bases align to TRBD2. The V and J ends lost 4 bases and 9 bases, in that order; junction bases with no gene match: 5. The CDR3 has 15 amino acids. The germline V gene encodes CDR1 MNHNS and CDR2 SASEGT. The chain's CDR3 is CASSGGLAGASEQFF. The CDR3 DNA reads as TGTGCCAGCAGTGGGGGACTAGCGGGGGCATCTGAGCAGTTCTTC.

V and J are TRBV20-1 and TRBJ2-3; 7 bases are shared with TRBD2. The trim removed 2 bases at V and 3 bases at J, leaving 8 bases unmatched. This CDR3 comprises 15 residues. Germline V gene lookup returns CDR1 DFQATT and CDR2 SNEGSKA (reference sequence). The CDR3 nucleotides are TGCAGTGCTAGATCCCCCGGGGAGGGGACAGATACGCAGTATTTT. Translated: CSARSPGEGTDTQYF.

This clonotype was observed a few times. The chain links TRBV10-3 to TRBJ2-5; the match to TRBD1 covers 8 bases. The CDR3 totals 15 residues. V trimming: 4 bases; J trimming: 5 bases; junction bases outside the gene matches: 9. Germline CDR1 is ENHRY and CDR2 is SYGVKD. In DNA form, the CDR3 reads TGTGCCATCAGTGCCGGACAGGGCGCGAGGGAGACCCAGTACTTC. Protein: CAISAGQGARETQYF.

In its sample, this clonotype was seen many times. The chain couples TRBV20-1 to TRBJ2-4; the D is unclear. The CDR3 consists of 16 residues. V shed 0 bases and J shed 0 bases, with 12 bases lying between them. The germline gives CDR1 DFQATT, CDR2 SNEGSKA (reference sequence). The CDR3 nucleotides read TGCAGTGCTAGAGAAGGAAAGCGACTAGCCAAAAACATTCAGTACTTC. This gives the protein CSAREGKRLAKNIQYF.

This chain connects TRBV7-2 to TRBJ2-1; 15 bases align to TRBD2. Germline CDR1 is SGHTA and CDR2 is FQGNSA. V lost 5 bases and J lost 8; bases outside the gene matches: 7. The CDR3 runs 16 residues. The CDR3 DNA is TGTGCCAGCAGCCCACCCGGGACTAGCGGGAGGTATGAGCAGTTCTTC. Its protein is CASSPPGTSGRYEQFF. The complete variable domain, with remaining parts taken from reference TRBV7-2 and TRBJ2-1, reads GAGVSQSPSNKVTEKGKDVELRCDPISGHTALYWYRQSLGQGLEFLIYFQGNSAPDKSGLPSDRFSAERTGGSVSTLTIQRTQQEDSAVYLCASSPPGTSGRYEQFFGPGTRLTVL.

This clonotype was counted between two and nine times. This rearrangement joins TRBV6-1 to TRBJ2-7; either TRBD1 or TRBD2 may fit D (5 bases each). The CDR3 is made up of 15 amino acids. Between the trimmed V and J ends, which lost 5 bases and 0 bases, there was a span of 14 bases. Per the germline V gene, CDR1 is MNHNS and CDR2 is SASEGT. The CDR3 DNA reads as TGTGCCAGCAGTCCCCGGGACGGTCCCTCCTACGAGCAGTACTTC. This sequence encodes CASSPRDGPSYEQYF.

This clonotype was counted only a few times. The V gene is TRBV21-1, the J gene TRBJ1-1; the DNA was not compared with TRBD1, the D call given in the table. TRBV21-1 is labeled a pseudogene. The CDR3 sequence is 17 residues long. The CDR3 nucleotides read TGTGCCAGCAGCAATAGGGCCAGGGGGCATCTGAACACTGAAGCTTTCTTT. Translation gives CASSNRARGHLNTEAFF.

In its sample, this clonotype was seen a few times. The chain combines TRBV20-1 with TRBJ2-5, with D tentatively TRBD1 (5 bases). V lost 3 bases and J lost 5, with 13 bases in between. The CDR3 extends over 13 amino acids. Looked up from germline, CDR1 is DFQATT and CDR2 is SNEGSKA (reference sequence). CDR3 nucleotides: TGCAGTGCTAGTGACAGAGCTGGCGAGACCCAGTACTTC. Amino acids: CSASDRAGETQYF.

This chain joins TRBV7-9 and TRBJ2-5; D is possibly TRBD2 (7 bases). V was clipped by 11 bases and J by 2 bases, with 21 bases between them. The germline gives CDR1 SEHNR, CDR2 FQNEAQ (reference sequence). CDR3 size: 15 residues. The CDR3 DNA reads as TGTGCCGCGACCAGGGACGGGGGGCCGCAAGAGACCCAGTACTTC. Amino acids: CAATRDGGPQETQYF.

This clonotype was seen a handful of times. The CDR3 bases are TGCAGCGCCGGAGTTGGACTAGCGGGATCCTACGAGCAGTACTTC. This gives the protein CSAGVGLAGSYEQYF. This chain joins TRBV29-1 and TRBJ2-7, with 12 bases fitting TRBD2. The CDR3 is 15 residues long. Germline lookup yields CDR1 SQVTM and CDR2 ANQGSEA. After removal of 7 bases from V and 1 base from J, the junction contained 8 bases not matched to a gene.

The V gene is TRBV7-2, the J gene TRBJ1-5, with TRBD1 matching over 9 bases. J was trimmed by 4 bases and V by 6 bases; bases with no gene match: 7. The germline V gene has CDR1 SGHTA and CDR2 FQGNSA. CDR3 length: 15 amino acids. This chain's CDR3 is CASSYGQGRNQPQHF. The CDR3 region has the DNA TGTGCCAGCAGTTACGGACAGGGGAGAAATCAGCCCCAGCATTTT.

Here the CDR3 DNA reads TGCGCGAACTTTAAACAGGGGGCGTATGGCTACACCTTC. Encoded protein: CANFKQGAYGYTF. The chain carries TRBV20-1 and TRBJ1-2; TRBD1 matches 9 bases. Germline loops: CDR1 DFQATT, CDR2 SNEGSKA (reference sequence). This CDR3 has 13 amino acids.

This clonotype was observed a single time. The chain is built from TRBV10-3 and TRBJ2-1; a possible D gene is TRBD2 (5 bases). CDR3 length equals 12 residues. Trimming cost V 6 bases and J 5 bases, with 8 bases left between them. Germline CDR1 ENHRY, CDR2 SYGVKD. The DNA of the CDR3 is TGTGCCATCAGGGACGGGGACAATGAGCAGTTCTTC. This codes for CAIRDGDNEQFF.

In the case of this clonotype: Relative to the germline gene, one junction end is altered; a read error may explain this. V usage is TRBV4-3 and J usage is TRBJ2-1; D is perhaps TRBD1 (5 bases). The CDR3 totals 17 residues. Germline-derived CDR1 and CDR2 are LGHNA and YSLEER. The CDR3 reads CASSQDSYFAEDNEQIF. The CDR3 nucleotides are TGCGCCAGCAGCCAAGATTCGTACTTCGCAGAGGACAATGAGCAGATCTTC.

The chain joins TRBV27 to TRBJ1-1, with D possibly TRBD1 on 5 matching bases. Germline CDR1 reads MNHEY; CDR2 reads SMNVEV (reference sequence). Trimming removed 1 base from V and 1 base from J, with 7 bases in between. This CDR3 region has 14 residues. The CDR3 loop reads CASSLYGANTEAFF. The CDR3 bases are TGTGCCAGCAGTTTATATGGGGCGAACACTGAAGCTTTCTTT.

Here the CDR3 DNA reads TGTGCCAGCACCTTCTTAGGGCAGGGCACAGATACGCAGTATTTT. As protein: CASTFLGQGTDTQYF. The rearrangement joins TRBV9 to TRBJ2-3; D is unresolved. This CDR3 spans 15 amino acids. V was trimmed by 6 bases and J by 1 base, leaving 15 bases between them. The V gene's germline CDR1 is SGDLS and CDR2 YYNGEE.

The chain joins TRBV29-1 to TRBJ2-5; TRBD2 is a possible D gene (6 bases). In germline, CDR1 is SQVTM, CDR2 ANQGSEA. The V end lost 4 bases, the J end lost 0 bases, and 9 bases lay between the germline ends. This CDR3 comprises 13 residues. CDR3 sequence reads: CSVAGSNQETQYF. Here the CDR3 DNA reads TGCAGCGTTGCCGGGAGTAACCAAGAGACCCAGTACTTC. Complete variable domain (other parts from reference TRBV29-1 and TRBJ2-5): SAVISQKPSRDICQRGTSLTIQCQVDSQVTMMFWYRQQPGQSLTLIATANQGSEATYESGFVIDKFPISRPNLTFSTLTVSNMSPEDSSIYLCSVAGSNQETQYFGPGTRLLVL.

This clonotype appeared a few times. The chain links TRBV3-1 to TRBJ2-3, with D unclear. Trimming took off 4 bases at V and 2 bases at J, with 7 bases between the two ends. The CDR3 sequence is 13 residues long. CDR1 and CDR2 from the germline V gene are LGHDT and YNNKEL (reference sequence). CDR3 sequence reads: CASSRSHTDTQYF. The CDR3 DNA reads as TGTGCCAGCAGCCGCAGCCACACAGATACGCAGTATTTT.

The chain carries TRBV7-3 and TRBJ2-5, with 10 bases aligning to TRBD2. This CDR3 is built from 15 residues. The trim removed 5 bases at V and 0 bases at J, leaving 3 bases unmatched. Germline values: CDR1 SGHTA, CDR2 FQGTGA. The CDR3, as DNA: TGTGCCAGCAGCCCGGGACTAGCGAACCAAGAGACCCAGTACTTC. Translated: CASSPGLANQETQYF.

Only a few counts were recorded for this clonotype. The chain links TRBV27 to TRBJ1-2; D call uncertain. The germline V gene encodes CDR1 MNHEY and CDR2 SMNVEV (reference sequence). The CDR3 is 12 residues long. Trimming removed 5 bases at V and 8 bases at J, with 12 bases between. The CDR3 is CASSGVGFGYTF. CDR3 nucleotide sequence: TGTGCCAGCAGTGGGGTAGGGTTCGGCTACACCTTC.

The CDR3 DNA is TGCAGCGTAGCCCCTCGGGGGAGGGAACCTGAAGCTTTCTTT. This sequence encodes CSVAPRGREPEAFF. The chain links TRBV29-1 to TRBJ1-1; TRBD1 might be the D (5 bases). Germline loops: CDR1 SQVTM, CDR2 ANQGSEA. The V end was cut by 6 bases, the J end by 6 bases, with 20 bases between. The CDR3 is 14 residues long.

The CDR3 region has the DNA TGTGCCAGCAGCCCACATTACAGGAGCCACTCCTACGAGCAGTACTTC. Translating it yields CASSPHYRSHSYEQYF. The V gene is TRBV9, the J gene TRBJ2-7; D may be TRBD1 (5 bases). This CDR3 spans 16 amino acids. Germline CDR1 and CDR2: SGDLS and YYNGEE. The V gene lost 4 bases and the J gene lost 0 bases, with 17 bases spanning the gap.

This clonotype was detected a few times. V usage is TRBV18 and J usage is TRBJ1-3; no firm D call. Germline CDR1 KGHSH, CDR2 LQKENI. V lost 6 bases to trimming and J lost 0 bases, with 12 bases between them. This CDR3 is built from 15 residues. The CDR3 loop is CASSARVPSGNTIYF. The DNA of the CDR3 is TGTGCCAGCTCCGCCCGAGTTCCCTCTGGAAACACCATATATTTT.

This clonotype has a handful of counts. The CDR3: CASSSTLGRAYTGELFF. The CDR3 nucleotides are TGTGCCAGCAGTTCAACACTCGGCAGGGCCTACACCGGGGAGCTGTTTTTT. The rearrangement joins TRBV5-5 to TRBJ2-2; weak D call: TRBD1 (5 bases). V gave up 5 bases and J gave up 3 bases, with 20 bases separating them. This CDR3 region has 17 residues. Germline V gives CDR1 SGHKS, CDR2 YYEKEE (reference sequence).

The table lists this clonotype with a few counts. The CDR3 DNA is TGTGCCAGCAGTCCCAGGACACATAACTATGGCTACACCTTC. The encoded protein is CASSPRTHNYGYTF. V is TRBV12-3 or TRBV12-4 and J is TRBJ1-2, with a possible D match to TRBD1 (5 bases). The length of the CDR3 is 14 residues. V was pared by 5 bases and J by 1 base, with 11 bases between.

V is TRBV20-1 and J is TRBJ1-2; D uncertain. The CDR3 contains 13 residues. CDR1 and CDR2 (germline): DFQATT, SNEGSKA (reference sequence). V lost 6 bases and J 4 bases, leaving 15 bases between the germline ends. The CDR3 loop reads CSALREGGYGYTF. In DNA form, the CDR3 reads TGCAGTGCCTTGCGGGAAGGCGGCTATGGCTACACCTTC.

In its sample, this clonotype was seen a few times. The chain joins TRBV7-9 to TRBJ2-1; 8 bases line up with TRBD2. Looked up from germline, CDR1 is SEHNR and CDR2 is FQNEAQ (reference sequence). V lost 3 bases to trimming and J lost 8 bases; unmatched junction nucleotides: 12. CDR3 length: 16 amino acids. CDR3 in DNA: TGTGCCAGCAGCTTCGGTCTTGGTGCGGGAGGCGATGAGCAGTTCTTC. Encoded protein: CASSFGLGAGGDEQFF.